This T cell receptor beta chain is drawn from a study of PD-1 blockade in classical Hodgkin lymphoma. Method: immunoSEQ multiplex PCR; TCRdb's copy keeps in-frame clones and lacks some. Among about 28,000 clones listed, approximately 80% were seen once. Study-level points and caveats: TCR diversity rose significantly by C4D1 in CD4+ but not CD8+ cells. A reduction in baseline TCR diversity was reportedly seen in newly diagnosed patients relative to healthy donors.

Worth noting for this clone: What it binds is unknown.

There was relapse after autologous stem cell transplantation in every patient, and there was variation in brentuximab vedotin exposure. Each best response was a complete response, a partial response or progressive disease. The receptor was isolated from a human donor with classical Hodgkin lymphoma. The sequencing used peripheral blood mononuclear cells (PBMCs), collected before the second cycle of nivolumab.

Written as DNA, the CDR3 is TGTGCCAGCAGCAGCGACAGACAAGAGACCCAGTACTTC. Translating it yields CASSSDRQETQYF. V and J are TRBV7-3 and TRBJ2-5; D perhaps matches TRBD1 (5 bases). Trimming left V 5 bases short and J 2 bases short, with 9 bases between. Germline V gene sequence: CDR1 SGHTA, CDR2 FQGTGA. The CDR3 runs to 13 residues.